These 20 T cell receptor beta chains were sequenced from one sample in a study of regulatory T cells in long-lasting Graves disease. Building the TCR beta libraries relied on iRepertoire HTBI primers, and CDR3 regions underwent Arm-PCR. MiXCR was run by TCRdb on the multiplex PCR reads, yielding one entry per CDR3 protein. This table holds a few hundred thousand distinct CDR3 sequences, under 20% found once. As for time point: newly diagnosed GD, antithyroid drugs for less than 3 months. Scientists built the TCR library using RNA that was extracted from PBMCs. These data also formed part of another study, on T cells in Graves' hyperthyroidism and ophthalmopathy.

Sequenced material: peripheral blood mononuclear cells (PBMCs), taken at new diagnosis, from a patient treated with antithyroid drugs. These receptors were taken from a woman under 30 with Graves disease.

CDR3: CSAHTGSSGNTIYF. Here the CDR3 DNA reads TGCAGCGCCCATACAGGGAGCTCTGGAAACACCATATATTTT. The V and J genes are TRBV29-1 and TRBJ1-3; perhaps TRBD1 as D (6 bases). Germline-derived CDR1 and CDR2 are SQVTM and ANQGSEA. The V end lost 7 bases, the J end lost 0 bases, and 13 bases lay between the germline ends. The CDR3 extends over 14 amino acids.

This clonotype was detected a few times. In nucleotides, the CDR3 is TGTGCCAGCACCATCTACACCCCTAATAATTCACCCCTCCACTTT. It encodes CASTIYTPNNSPLHF. The chain has TRBV2 and TRBJ1-6, with D unresolved. This CDR3 has 15 amino acids. The germline V and J ends were trimmed by 7 bases and 5 bases, with 15 bases remaining between them. Germline-derived CDR1 and CDR2 are SNHLY and FYNNEI.

Only a few counts were recorded for this clonotype. J is TRBJ2-1 and V is TRBV9; D perhaps matches TRBD1 (5 bases). The germline gives CDR1 SGDLS, CDR2 YYNGEE. Trimming shortened V by 0 bases and J by 8 bases, and 12 bases separated the two germline ends. CDR3 length: 14 amino acids. In DNA form, the CDR3 reads TGTGCCAGCAGCGTAGAAGGGGTTTCCTATGAGCAGTTCTTC. Translation gives CASSVEGVSYEQFF.

This clonotype showed up many times. V and J are TRBV18 and TRBJ2-3; 7 nucleotides match TRBD1. Germline V CDR1 and CDR2: KGHSH, LQKENI. The trim removed 4 bases at V and 0 bases at J, leaving 7 bases unmatched. This CDR3 contains 16 residues. The CDR3, as DNA: TGTGCCAGCTCACGAGGGACAGAACTAAGCACAGATACGCAGTATTTT. Its translation is CASSRGTELSTDTQYF.

This clonotype was seen only a few times. The chain recombines TRBV12-3 or TRBV12-4 with TRBJ1-5; 7 bases line up with TRBD1. The CDR3 contains 15 residues. With 3 bases clipped from V and 4 bases from J, the junction kept 6 bases outside the gene matches. Here the CDR3 DNA reads TGTGCCAGCAGTTTGGGTGACAGGGATAATCAGCCCCAGCATTTT. Translating it yields CASSLGDRDNQPQHF.

V usage is TRBV9 and J usage is TRBJ2-7, with D possibly called TRBD1 or TRBD2 (5 bases each). CDR1 and CDR2 (germline): SGDLS, YYNGEE. Trimming cost V 1 base and J 4 bases, with 12 bases left between them. This CDR3 has 14 residues. This CDR3 reads CASSVSGSGYEQYF. CDR3 bases: TGTGCCAGCAGCGTATCAGGGAGTGGATACGAGCAGTACTTC.

This clonotype was recorded many times. The rearrangement uses TRBV7-2 and TRBJ2-3; D gene ambiguous. CDR1 and CDR2 from the germline V gene are SGHTA and FQGNSA. The V and J ends lost 1 base and 4 bases respectively, with 9 bases between them. This CDR3 has 14 residues. The CDR3 region is CASSLGSFPDTQYF. For the CDR3, the DNA is TGTGCCAGCAGCTTAGGTAGTTTCCCAGATACGCAGTATTTT.

As to this clonotype: Possible read error: a much larger clone is one base away. The rearrangement joins TRBV28 to TRBJ1-1; D not certain. Germline CDR1 MDHEN, CDR2 SYDVKM. This CDR3 has 10 amino acids. The CDR3 DNA reads TGTGTCAGCAAGAACACTGAAGCTTTCTTT. This encodes CVSKNTEAFF.

This clonotype was detected ten times or more. An end of the junction differs from the germline gene, which may be a read error. This chain joins TRBV5-1 and TRBJ1-1, with a tentative D call TRBD1 (6 bases). This CDR3 contains 14 residues. Germline lookup yields CDR1 SGHRS and CDR2 YFSETQ. The CDR3 DNA follows: TGTGCCAGCAGCCTCGGCTGGGGGGCAACTGAAGCTTTCTTT. Amino acids: CASSLGWGATEAFF.

The chain employs TRBV7-2 and TRBJ2-2, with D hard to call. V lost 1 base and J lost 4, with 10 bases in between. CDR3 length: 15 amino acids. The germline CDR1 and CDR2 sequences are SGHTA and FQGNSA. CDR3 nucleotides: TGTGCCAGCAGCTTAGGTGGGAAGAGCACCGGGGAGCTGTTTTTT. Its translation: CASSLGGKSTGELFF. The full variable domain, in which reference TRBV7-2 and TRBJ2-2 provide the parts outside the CDR3, is GAGVSQSPSNKVTEKGKDVELRCDPISGHTALYWYRQSLGQGLEFLIYFQGNSAPDKSGLPSDRFSAERTGGSVSTLTIQRTQQEDSAVYLCASSLGGKSTGELFFGEGSRLTVL.

The rearrangement joins TRBV6-1 to TRBJ1-1; D possibly corresponds to TRBD1 (6 bases). CDR1 is MNHNS, CDR2 SASEGT, per germline. The CDR3 has 13 amino acids. Trimming stripped 10 bases from V and 4 bases from J, with 16 bases between. DNA for the CDR3: TGTGCCACCGTCCAGGGGCGAGGCACTGAAGCTTTCTTT. Translating it yields CATVQGRGTEAFF.

This clonotype was observed at least ten times. The rearrangement links TRBV5-1 to TRBJ2-2; 9 positions match TRBD2. Per germline, CDR1 SGHRS and CDR2 YFSETQ. This CDR3 region has 16 residues. J lost 2 bases, V lost 5 bases, and 7 bases had no gene match. CDR3 sequence reads: CASRPVAGANTGELFF. In DNA, the CDR3 is TGCGCCAGCAGACCGGTAGCGGGGGCAAACACCGGGGAGCTGTTTTTT.

Only a few counts were recorded for this clonotype. The genes are TRBV6-1 and TRBJ1-1; D is possibly TRBD1 (5 bases). The V gene's germline CDR1 is MNHNS and CDR2 SASEGT. Trimming stripped 7 bases from V and 9 bases from J, with 15 bases between. The length of the CDR3 is 12 residues. CDR3 in DNA: TGTGCCAGCACCGAATCGGGGGGAAAAGCTTTCTTT. Translating gives CASTESGGKAFF.

This clonotype came up many times. The rearrangement links TRBV28 to TRBJ1-2, with TRBD1 matching over 7 bases. Germline trimming cut 6 bases from V and 0 bases from J; bases unmatched to any gene: 7. The CDR3 covers 15 residues. Germline values: CDR1 MDHEN, CDR2 SYDVKM. The CDR3 reads CASRTQGVSNYGYTF. For the CDR3, the DNA is TGTGCCAGCAGGACCCAGGGGGTCTCTAACTATGGCTACACCTTC.

This clonotype was observed at least ten times. This sequence joins TRBV2 and TRBJ2-1; 8 bases match TRBD1. Germline assignment: CDR1 SNHLY and CDR2 FYNNEI. The CDR3 is made up of 15 amino acids. Losses at the gene ends were 1 base for V and 6 bases for J; bases not matched to a gene: 5. The CDR3 here is CASSEVGTGINEQFF. CDR3 coding DNA: TGTGCCAGCAGTGAAGTTGGGACAGGAATCAATGAGCAGTTCTTC.

The rearrangement joins TRBV7-6 to TRBJ1-6; D might be TRBD1 (5 bases). Trimming shortened V by 0 bases and J by 11 bases, and 11 bases separated the two germline ends. This CDR3 is built from 14 residues. The germline V gene encodes CDR1 SGHVS and CDR2 FNYEAQ. The CDR3 loop is CASSLAGVGAPLHF. CDR3 nucleotides: TGTGCCAGCAGCTTAGCGGGGGTGGGGGCACCCCTCCACTTT.

This clonotype was counted many times. The chain is built from TRBV5-1 and TRBJ1-2, with D possibly being TRBD1 (5 bases). V shed 1 base and J shed 6 bases, with 16 bases lying between them. The CDR3 runs 15 residues. Germline V gene lookup returns CDR1 SGHRS and CDR2 YFSETQ. The CDR3 is CASSLSTGPSNGYTF. The CDR3 DNA is TGCGCCAGCAGCTTGTCAACGGGACCGTCTAATGGCTACACCTTC.

The chain has TRBV6-7 and TRBJ1-3; weak D call: TRBD1 (5 bases). TRBV6-7 is recorded as an ORF, its role being uncertain. The V and J ends lost 9 bases and 4 bases respectively, with 16 bases between them. There are 14 residues in the CDR3. Here the CDR3 reads CARRYRTPGNTIYF. CDR3 bases: TGTGCCAGGAGGTACCGGACACCCGGAAACACCATATATTTT.

This clonotype was picked up many times. The chain employs TRBV28 and TRBJ1-4, with 7 positions matching TRBD1. Per germline, CDR1 MDHEN and CDR2 SYDVKM. J was trimmed by 6 bases and V by 6 bases; bases with no gene match: 7. This CDR3 region has 14 residues. The CDR3 loop is CASSIQGVDEKLFF. The CDR3 coding sequence is TGTGCCAGCAGCATCCAGGGGGTGGATGAAAAACTGTTTTTT.

This clonotype was observed at least ten times. The rearrangement joins TRBV10-1 to TRBJ1-1; the D gene is possibly TRBD1 (5 bases). The CDR3 is made up of 13 amino acids. Germline V gives CDR1 WNHNN, CDR2 SYGVQD (reference sequence). Trimming removed 8 bases at V and 1 base at J, with 11 bases between. The CDR3 spells CASSADKNTEAFF. CDR3 coding DNA: TGCGCCAGCTCGGCGGACAAGAACACTGAAGCTTTCTTT.